This TCR beta chain was captured in a study of T cells in Graves' hyperthyroidism and ophthalmopathy. The source material, RNA transcripts, was used to amplify TCR beta CDR3 regions. The TCR CDR3 first-round RT-PCR relied on the HTBI primer set. MiXCR, run by TCRdb on the multiplex PCR reads, gives a single entry per CDR3 protein. The profile shows about half a million distinct CDR3 sequences, around 24% of them singletons. This clonotype was counted ten times or more. The sample consisted of blood. This TCR derives from a young woman with Graves' ophthalmopathy.

The CDR3 loop is CASSPSRLPYEQYF. The CDR3 nucleotides read TGTGCCAGCAGTCCCTCCAGGCTTCCTTACGAGCAGTACTTC. The chain links TRBV28 to TRBJ2-7; D call uncertain. Germline V gene sequence: CDR1 MDHEN, CDR2 SYDVKM. V shed 5 bases and J shed 4 bases, with 15 bases lying between them. The CDR3 spans 14 residues.